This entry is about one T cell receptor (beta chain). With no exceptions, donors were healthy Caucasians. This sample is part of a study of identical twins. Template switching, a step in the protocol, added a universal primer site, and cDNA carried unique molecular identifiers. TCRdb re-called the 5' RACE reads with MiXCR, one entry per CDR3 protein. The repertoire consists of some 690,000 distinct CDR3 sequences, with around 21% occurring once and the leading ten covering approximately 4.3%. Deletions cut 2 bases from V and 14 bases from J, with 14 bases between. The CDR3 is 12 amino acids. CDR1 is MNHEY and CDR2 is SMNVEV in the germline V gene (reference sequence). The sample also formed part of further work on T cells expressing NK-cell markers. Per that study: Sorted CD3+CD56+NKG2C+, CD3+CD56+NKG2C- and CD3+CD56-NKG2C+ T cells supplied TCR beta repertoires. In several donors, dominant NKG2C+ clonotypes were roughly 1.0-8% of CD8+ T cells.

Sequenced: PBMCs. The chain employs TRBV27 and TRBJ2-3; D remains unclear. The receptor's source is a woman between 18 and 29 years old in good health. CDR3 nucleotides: TGTGCCAGCAGTTTAATGAGCCCTATCCTGTATTTT. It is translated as CASSLMSPILYF.